Following are 19 T cell receptor beta chains from one sample sequenced in a study of blood T cell repertoires in COVID-19. Clones were read by immunoSEQ multiplex PCR, and TCRdb kept only the in-frame ones, dropping some. The sample contains approximately 60,000 clones, around 80% of which appear only once. Sequenced: peripheral blood. All receptors come from a man aged 55 to 70 with acute or convalescent COVID-19.

The chain employs TRBV25-1 and TRBJ1-6, with TRBD1 matching 7 bases. CDR3 length: 15 residues. CDR1 and CDR2 from the germline V gene are MGHDK and SYGVNS. The V and J ends lost 1 base and 7 bases, in that order; junction bases with no gene match: 4. In DNA form, the CDR3 reads TGTGCCAGCAGTGAATTCTCAGGGGGAAATTCACCCCTCCACTTT. It specifies CASSEFSGGNSPLHF.

This clone occurred a few times. This chain links TRBV5-1 with TRBJ1-1; 7 nucleotides agree with TRBD1. This CDR3 is built from 15 residues. The V and J ends lost 0 bases and 5 bases, in that order; junction bases with no gene match: 7. Germline V gene data show CDR1 as SGHRS and CDR2 as YFSETQ. The CDR3 DNA follows: TGCGCCAGCAGCTTGGCCCACAGGGGAGGAACTGAAGCTTTCTTT. It specifies CASSLAHRGGTEAFF.

The V call is TRBV12-5, the J call TRBJ1-1, with D tentatively TRBD1 (6 bases). CDR1 and CDR2 (germline): LGHNT, FRNRAP. V lost 8 bases and J lost 5, with 12 bases in between. The CDR3 length is 12 residues. The CDR3 nucleotides read TGTGCTAGTTTGGAGGGGGGGACTGAAGCTTTCTTT. Protein product: CASLEGGTEAFF.

This clone was observed once. CDR3 loop: CASSLREGYGYTF. CDR3 nucleotides: TGTGCCAGCAGCCTCAGGGAGGGGTATGGCTACACCTTC. The chain is built from TRBV3-1 (or the pseudogene TRBV3-2) and TRBJ1-2; a weak D match, TRBD1 (5 bases). Germline CDR1 and CDR2: LGHDT and YNNKEL (reference sequence). Trimming cost V 4 bases and J 5 bases, with 11 bases left between them. This CDR3 is built from 13 residues.

The J gene is TRBJ2-3, the V gene TRBV9, with TRBD2 matching 14 bases. V shed 4 bases, J shed 2 bases, and the junction held 12 bases outside the gene matches. This CDR3 has 19 residues. The germline V gene has CDR1 SGDLS and CDR2 YYNGEE. The CDR3 region has the DNA TGTGCCAGCAGCCCCACGGGACTAGCGGGAGATAGTTTCACAGATACGCAGTATTTT. Translating gives CASSPTGLAGDSFTDTQYF.

The chain employs TRBV7-9 and TRBJ2-3; D is possibly TRBD2 (5 bases). CDR1 SEHNR and CDR2 FQNEAQ come from the germline V gene (reference sequence). This CDR3 is 13 amino acids long. V was cut by 6 bases and J by 5 bases, with 12 bases left in between. The CDR3 DNA follows: TGTGCCAGCAGTCATAACCGGGGAGATACGCAGTATTTT. The encoded protein is CASSHNRGDTQYF. The variable domain in full, with the rest retrieved from reference TRBV7-9 and TRBJ2-3, is DTGVSQNPRHKITKRGQNVTFRCDPISEHNRLYWYRQTLGQGPEFLTYFQNEAQLEKSRLLSDRFSAERPKGSFSTLEIQRTEQGDSAMYLCASSHNRGDTQYFGPGTRLTVL.

V and J are TRBV19 and TRBJ1-1; weak D call: TRBD1 (6 bases). V lost 7 bases and J lost 0, with 18 bases in between. Germline CDR1 is LNHDA and CDR2 is SQIVND (reference sequence). The CDR3 has 16 residues. The CDR3 DNA follows: TGTGCCAGTAACCCGAGCAGGGGACCGCTGAACACTGAAGCTTTCTTT. Translating gives CASNPSRGPLNTEAFF.

This chain uses TRBV28 with TRBJ2-3; a possible D gene is TRBD2 (6 bases). The CDR3 totals 17 residues. V lost 6 bases, J lost 3 bases, and 22 bases lay in between. CDR1 is MDHEN and CDR2 is SYDVKM in the germline V gene. The CDR3 spells CASRQPRTGVGTDTQYF. The CDR3, as DNA: TGTGCCAGCAGACAACCTCGGACGGGAGTAGGAACAGATACGCAGTATTTT.

The CDR3 nucleotides read TGTGCCAGCAGCTTGACTAGCGGGAGTAATGAGCAGTTCTTC. Translated: CASSLTSGSNEQFF. The rearrangement joins TRBV9 to TRBJ2-1, with 12 bases lining up with TRBD2. V was clipped by 4 bases and J by 7 bases; unmatched bases: 3. In germline, CDR1 is SGDLS, CDR2 YYNGEE. This CDR3 comprises 14 residues.

The CDR3 is CASSKSMDRARETQYF. Here the CDR3 DNA reads TGTGCCAGTAGCAAATCCATGGACAGGGCACGGGAGACCCAGTACTTC. This chain joins TRBV19 and TRBJ2-5, with 8 bases aligning to TRBD1. V dropped 6 bases and J dropped 5; count of bases not matched to a gene: 14. The CDR3 is 16 residues long. The germline V gene encodes CDR1 LNHDA and CDR2 SQIVND (reference sequence).

Written as DNA, the CDR3 is TGTGCCAGCAGCCCAACAGGGGGCGGCTATGGCTACACCTTC. Its protein is CASSPTGGGYGYTF. The chain has TRBV7-3 and TRBJ1-2, with 9 bases fitting TRBD1. Per the germline V gene, CDR1 is SGHTA and CDR2 is FQGTGA. J was trimmed by 4 bases and V by 5 bases; bases with no gene match: 5. The CDR3 runs 14 residues.

This chain uses TRBV6-5 with TRBJ2-2, with 7 nucleotides matching TRBD2. Germline CDR1 reads MNHEY; CDR2 reads SVGAGI. This CDR3 is built from 14 residues. V trimming: 5 bases; J trimming: 6 bases; junction bases outside the gene matches: 6. The CDR3 protein is CASSPGLVSGELFF. The CDR3 DNA sequence: TGTGCCAGCAGTCCTGGACTAGTTTCCGGGGAGCTGTTTTTT.

The V call is TRBV5-6, the J call TRBJ2-7, with 8 nucleotides matching TRBD2. Germline CDR1 and CDR2: SGHDT and YYEEEE. This CDR3 region has 15 residues. Losses at the gene ends were 7 bases for V and 7 bases for J; bases not matched to a gene: 16. The CDR3: CASSYRVLAGNEQYF. The CDR3 DNA follows: TGTGCCAGCTCGTACAGGGTCTTAGCGGGGAATGAGCAGTACTTC.

This clone was counted a single time. The chain employs TRBV5-1 and TRBJ2-2; 9 nucleotides match TRBD2. The CDR3 is 15 amino acids. Looked up from germline, CDR1 is SGHRS and CDR2 is YFSETQ. J was trimmed by 5 bases and V by 0 bases; bases with no gene match: 2. CDR3 coding DNA: TGCGCCAGCAGCTTGGCAACTAGCGGGACCGGGGAGCTGTTTTTT. Amino acid sequence: CASSLATSGTGELFF.

This sequence joins TRBV27 and TRBJ2-7; 9 bases fit TRBD1. Losses at the gene ends were 5 bases for V and 2 bases for J; bases not matched to a gene: 4. From germline, CDR1 is MNHEY and CDR2 SMNVEV (reference sequence). The CDR3 consists of 14 residues. Here the CDR3 reads CASSLQGATYEQYF. The CDR3 DNA follows: TGTGCCAGCAGTCTACAGGGGGCGACCTACGAGCAGTACTTC.

This clone occurred a few times. The chain has TRBV5-4 and TRBJ2-7; the match to TRBD2 covers 7 bases. J was trimmed by 5 bases and V by 4 bases; bases with no gene match: 9. The CDR3 consists of 14 residues. Germline loops: CDR1 SGHNT, CDR2 YYREEE (reference sequence). CDR3 residues: CASSLLAVTHEQYF. The CDR3 DNA is TGTGCCAGCAGCCTCCTAGCGGTAACCCACGAGCAGTACTTC.

V gene TRBV28 combines with J gene TRBJ1-1; TRBD1 matches 7 bases. V lost 3 bases and J lost 1; bases outside the gene matches: 5. Looked up from germline, CDR1 is MDHEN and CDR2 is SYDVKM. The CDR3 covers 15 residues. The CDR3 is CASSFWTGENTEAFF. Here the CDR3 DNA reads TGTGCCAGCAGTTTCTGGACAGGAGAGAACACTGAAGCTTTCTTT.

This clone has only a few counts. The chain is built from TRBV5-1 and TRBJ2-7; TRBD1 matches at 8 bases. V lost 3 bases, J lost 7 bases, and 15 bases stayed unmatched. The CDR3 is made up of 16 amino acids. Germline V gives CDR1 SGHRS, CDR2 YFSETQ. The CDR3 DNA reads TGCGCCAGCAGCTCGAGGGCCGGGACAGGTTTCGATGAGCAGTACTTC. Protein sequence: CASSSRAGTGFDEQYF.

The chain is built from TRBV6-2 or TRBV6-3 and TRBJ2-7; 8 nucleotides align to TRBD1. CDR1 and CDR2 from the germline V gene are MNHEY and SVGEGT. V was pared by 5 bases and J by 1 base, with 4 bases of the junction left unmatched. The length of the CDR3 is 14 residues. The CDR3 DNA follows: TGTGCCAGCAGTAAGACAGGGGTATCCTACGAGCAGTACTTC. It yields the protein CASSKTGVSYEQYF.